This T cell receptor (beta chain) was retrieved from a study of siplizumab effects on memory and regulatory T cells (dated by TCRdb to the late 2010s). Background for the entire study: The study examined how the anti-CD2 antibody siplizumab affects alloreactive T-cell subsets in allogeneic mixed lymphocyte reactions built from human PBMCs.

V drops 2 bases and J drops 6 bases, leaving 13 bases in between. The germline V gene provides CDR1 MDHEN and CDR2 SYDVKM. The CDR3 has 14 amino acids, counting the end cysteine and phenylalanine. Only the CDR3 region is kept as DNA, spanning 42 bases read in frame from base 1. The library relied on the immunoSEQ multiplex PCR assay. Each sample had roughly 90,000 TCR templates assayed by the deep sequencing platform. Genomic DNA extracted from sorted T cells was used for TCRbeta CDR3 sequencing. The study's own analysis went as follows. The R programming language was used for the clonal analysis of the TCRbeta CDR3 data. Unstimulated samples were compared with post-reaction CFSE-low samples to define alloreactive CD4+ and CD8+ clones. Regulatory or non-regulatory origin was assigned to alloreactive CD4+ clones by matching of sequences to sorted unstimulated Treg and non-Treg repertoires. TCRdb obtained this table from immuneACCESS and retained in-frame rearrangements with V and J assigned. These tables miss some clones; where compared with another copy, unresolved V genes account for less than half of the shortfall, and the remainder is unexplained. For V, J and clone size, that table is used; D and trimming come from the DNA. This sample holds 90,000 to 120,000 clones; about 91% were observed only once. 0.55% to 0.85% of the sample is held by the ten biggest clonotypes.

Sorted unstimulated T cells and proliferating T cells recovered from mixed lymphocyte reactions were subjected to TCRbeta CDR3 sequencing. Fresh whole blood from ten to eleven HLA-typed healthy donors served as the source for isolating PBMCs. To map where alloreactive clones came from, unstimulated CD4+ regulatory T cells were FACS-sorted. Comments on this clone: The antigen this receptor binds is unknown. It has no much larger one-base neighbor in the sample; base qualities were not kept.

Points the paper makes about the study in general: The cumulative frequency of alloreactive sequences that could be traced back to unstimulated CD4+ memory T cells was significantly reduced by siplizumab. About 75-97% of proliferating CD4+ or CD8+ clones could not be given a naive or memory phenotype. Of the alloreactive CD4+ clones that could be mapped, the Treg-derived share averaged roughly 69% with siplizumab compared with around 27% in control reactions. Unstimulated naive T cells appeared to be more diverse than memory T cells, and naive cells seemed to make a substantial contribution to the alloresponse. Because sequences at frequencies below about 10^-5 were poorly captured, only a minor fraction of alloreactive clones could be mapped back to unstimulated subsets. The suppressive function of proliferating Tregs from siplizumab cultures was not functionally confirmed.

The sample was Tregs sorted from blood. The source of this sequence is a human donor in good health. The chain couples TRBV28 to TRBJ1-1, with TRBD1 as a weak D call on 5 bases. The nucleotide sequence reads TGTGCCAGCAGTTTACCTCAGGGAAGGCCTGAAGCTTTCTTT. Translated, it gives CASSLPQGRPEAFF.